Detailed here is one T cell receptor beta chain. Its antigen is not identified. Terminally differentiated effector memory CD45RA+ cells were left out of the naive CD8 fraction, which was CD45RO-negative and positively selected for CCR7. These data are taken from a study of shared clonotypes between healthy human individuals. V dropped 3 bases and J dropped 1; count of bases not matched to a gene: 10. The CDR3 runs 17 residues. Germline V gene sequence: CDR1 LNHDA, CDR2 SQIVND (reference sequence). Deep was the level used in running the assay. Per the study methods: For the immunoSEQ data, sequences were junction-only without quality scores, so filtering differed. TCRdb keeps only in-frame clones here, not all; method: immunoSEQ multiplex PCR. V and J calls and clone size are copied from that table; D and trimming were computed from the DNA. The top ten hold 1% to 1.5% of the sample, which has under 2,000,000 clones, roughly 94% seen once.

Overall study results and limits: When naive CD4 clonotypes were compared across a few donors, 4% to 6.5% were shared. Rarefaction showed that sequencing of sorted subsets was incomplete (despite large depth).

Specimen: naive CD8+ T cells sorted from blood. V usage is TRBV19 and J usage is TRBJ2-3, with 7 bases lining up with TRBD1. The TCR originated in a man aged 18 to 35 in good health. The CDR3 loop is CASSIDLETGRTDTQYF. The CDR3 DNA reads as TGTGCCAGTAGTATCGATCTCGAGACAGGGCGCACAGATACGCAGTATTTT.